The 6 T cell receptor beta chains presented below share a single source sample, sequenced in a study of shared clonotypes between healthy human individuals. Naive CD8 cells comprised CD45RO-negative, CCR7-positively selected cells, excluding terminally differentiated effector memory CD45RA+ cells. Data came from immunoSEQ multiplex PCR; TCRdb stores just in-frame clones and leaves some out. This sample has around 1.9 million clones; about 93% occur once, and the top ten carry more than 1.5%. The specimen sequenced was naive CD8+ T cells from PBMCs. Receptors were obtained from a man aged 18 to 29 in good health. Some clones in this sample may be carry-over from other donors' samples.

The chain is built from TRBV29-1 and TRBJ2-5; maybe TRBD2 (5 bases). This CDR3 spans 14 amino acids. Germline lookup yields CDR1 SQVTM and CDR2 ANQGSEA. V lost 3 bases and J lost 2, with 13 bases in between. The CDR3 coding sequence is TGCAGCGTTGACAAAGCGGAGCAACAAGAGACCCAGTACTTC. The encoded protein is CSVDKAEQQETQYF.

The chain couples TRBV5-5 to TRBJ1-4; perhaps TRBD1 as D (5 bases). Germline V CDR1 and CDR2: SGHKS, YYEKEE (reference sequence). The CDR3 has 16 amino acids. The V gene lost 4 bases and the J gene lost 8 bases, with 21 bases spanning the gap. In DNA, the CDR3 is TGTGCCAGCAGCCCGGGCGTTTGGGGCGCGGACGAAAAACTGTTTTTT. Translated, it gives CASSPGVWGADEKLFF.

V gene TRBV5-6 combines with J gene TRBJ2-7; TRBD2 aligns across 10 bases. In germline, CDR1 is SGHDT, CDR2 YYEEEE. The CDR3 consists of 15 residues. Losses at the gene ends were 4 bases for V and 5 bases for J; bases not matched to a gene: 9. The CDR3 nucleotides are TGTGCCAGCAGCGAAAGCGGGAGGGCCACCCACGAGCAGTACTTC. Encoded protein: CASSESGRATHEQYF.

The chain combines TRBV11-2 with TRBJ2-5; 11 bases align to TRBD2. In germline, CDR1 is SGHAT, CDR2 FQNNGV. The CDR3 has 15 amino acids. The junction had 5 bases not matched to a gene; V was cut back by 4 bases and J by 4 bases. CDR3 region: CASSSTSGRGETQYF. In DNA, the CDR3 is TGTGCCAGCAGCTCAACTAGCGGGAGAGGAGAGACCCAGTACTTC.

The CDR3 nucleotides read TGTGCCTGGAATGGGGGCGGGGAGTACGAGCAGTACTTC. Translated: CAWNGGGEYEQYF. The chain recombines TRBV30 with TRBJ2-7; D may match TRBD1 or TRBD2 (6 bases each). The CDR3 contains 13 residues. Looked up from germline, CDR1 is GTSNPN and CDR2 is SVGIG (reference sequence). V was trimmed by 4 bases and J by 4 bases, leaving 14 bases between them.

The chain employs TRBV6-1 and TRBJ2-6, with D maybe TRBD1 (5 bases). The CDR3 runs 13 residues. V was clipped by 7 bases and J by 2 bases, with 6 bases between them. The germline V gene has CDR1 MNHNS and CDR2 SASEGT. CDR3 sequence: CASTRAGANVLTF. CDR3 nucleotide sequence: TGTGCCAGCACCAGGGCTGGGGCCAACGTCCTGACTTTC.